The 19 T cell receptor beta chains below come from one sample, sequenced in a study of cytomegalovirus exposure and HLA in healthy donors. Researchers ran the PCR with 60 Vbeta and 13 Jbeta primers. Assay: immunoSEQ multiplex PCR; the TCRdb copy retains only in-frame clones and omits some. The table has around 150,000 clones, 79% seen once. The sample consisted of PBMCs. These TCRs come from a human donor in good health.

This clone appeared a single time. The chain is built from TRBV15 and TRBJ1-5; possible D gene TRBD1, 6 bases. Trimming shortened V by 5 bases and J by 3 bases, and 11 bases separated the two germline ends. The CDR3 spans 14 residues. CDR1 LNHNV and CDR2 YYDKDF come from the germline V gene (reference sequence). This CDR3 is CATSWSGANQPQHF. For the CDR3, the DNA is TGTGCCACCAGCTGGTCAGGGGCCAATCAGCCCCAGCATTTT. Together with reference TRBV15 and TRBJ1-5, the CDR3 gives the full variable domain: DAMVIQNPRYQVTQFGKPVTLSCSQTLNHNVMYWYQQKSSQAPKLLFHYYDKDFNNEADTPDNFQSRRPNTSFCFLDIRSPGLGDTAMYLCATSWSGANQPQHFGDGTRLSIL.

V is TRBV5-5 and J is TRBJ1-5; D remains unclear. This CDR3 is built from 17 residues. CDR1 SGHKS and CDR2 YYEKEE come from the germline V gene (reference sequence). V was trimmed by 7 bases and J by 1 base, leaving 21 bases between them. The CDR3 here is CASSELPGLGSNQPQHF. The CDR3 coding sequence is TGTGCCAGCTCGGAACTCCCGGGGTTAGGGAGCAATCAGCCCCAGCATTTT.

CDR3 DNA: TGTGCCAGCAGCATTGGGGACAGGTCCGTCCAAGAGACCCAGTACTTC. It specifies CASSIGDRSVQETQYF. The V and J genes are TRBV5-4 and TRBJ2-5; 8 bases align to TRBD1. CDR1 is SGHNT, CDR2 YYREEE, per germline (reference sequence). The CDR3 loop spans 16 amino acids. The junction had 9 bases not matched to a gene; V was cut back by 4 bases and J by 1 base.

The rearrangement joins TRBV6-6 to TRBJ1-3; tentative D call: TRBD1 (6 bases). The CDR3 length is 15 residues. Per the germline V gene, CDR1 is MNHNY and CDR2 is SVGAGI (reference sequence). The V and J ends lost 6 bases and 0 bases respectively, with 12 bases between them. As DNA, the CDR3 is TGTGCCAGCAGCCAAGGGGGTACCTCTGGAAACACCATATATTTT. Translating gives CASSQGGTSGNTIYF.

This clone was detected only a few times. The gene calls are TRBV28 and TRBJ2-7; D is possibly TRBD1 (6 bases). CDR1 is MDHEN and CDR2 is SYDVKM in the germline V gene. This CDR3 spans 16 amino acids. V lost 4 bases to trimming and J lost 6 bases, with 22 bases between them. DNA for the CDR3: TGTGCCAGCAGTTCATCCATCCCCGAGGGACAAAGCGAGCAGTACTTC. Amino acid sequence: CASSSSIPEGQSEQYF.

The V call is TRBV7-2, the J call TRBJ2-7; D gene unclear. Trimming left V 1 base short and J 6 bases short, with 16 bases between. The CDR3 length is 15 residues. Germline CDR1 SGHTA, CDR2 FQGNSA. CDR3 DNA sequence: TGTGCCAGCAGCTTAGACCTCGGCCCGACGGGCGAGCAGTACTTC. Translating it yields CASSLDLGPTGEQYF.

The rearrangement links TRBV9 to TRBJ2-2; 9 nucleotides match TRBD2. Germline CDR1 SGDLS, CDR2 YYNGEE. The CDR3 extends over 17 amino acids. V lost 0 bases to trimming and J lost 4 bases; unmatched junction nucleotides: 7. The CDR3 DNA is TGTGCCAGCAGCGTAGAATCTAGCGGGGTTGGCACCGGGGAGCTGTTTTTT. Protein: CASSVESSGVGTGELFF.

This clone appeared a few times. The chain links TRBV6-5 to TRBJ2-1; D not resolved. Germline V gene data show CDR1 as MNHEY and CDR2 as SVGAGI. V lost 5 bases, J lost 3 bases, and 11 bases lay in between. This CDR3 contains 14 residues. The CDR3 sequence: CASSPPSSYNEQFF. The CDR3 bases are TGTGCCAGCAGTCCTCCCTCTAGCTACAATGAGCAGTTCTTC.

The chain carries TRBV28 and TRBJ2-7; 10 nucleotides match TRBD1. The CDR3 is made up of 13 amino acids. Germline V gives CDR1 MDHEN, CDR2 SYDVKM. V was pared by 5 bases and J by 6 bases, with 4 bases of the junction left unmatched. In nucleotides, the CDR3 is TGTGCCAGCAGTAGACAGGGGGCGAGCGAGCAGTACTTC. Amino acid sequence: CASSRQGASEQYF.

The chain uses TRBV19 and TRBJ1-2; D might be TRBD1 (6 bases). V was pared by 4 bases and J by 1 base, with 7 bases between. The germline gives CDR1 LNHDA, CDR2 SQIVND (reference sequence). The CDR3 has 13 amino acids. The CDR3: CASSTDSNYGYTF. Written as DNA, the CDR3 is TGTGCCAGTAGTACGGACAGTAACTATGGCTACACCTTC.

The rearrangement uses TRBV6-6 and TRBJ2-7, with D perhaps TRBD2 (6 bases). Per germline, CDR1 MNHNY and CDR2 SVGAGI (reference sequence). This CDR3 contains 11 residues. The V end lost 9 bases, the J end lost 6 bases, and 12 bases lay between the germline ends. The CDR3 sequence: CARSGLFEQYF. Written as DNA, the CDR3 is TGTGCCAGGAGCGGGTTGTTCGAGCAGTACTTC.

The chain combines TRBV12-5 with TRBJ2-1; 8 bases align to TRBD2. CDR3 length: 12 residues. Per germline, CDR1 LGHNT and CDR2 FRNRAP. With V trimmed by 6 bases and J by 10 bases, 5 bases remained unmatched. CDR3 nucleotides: TGTGCTAGTGGAACTTCGGGGGGGGAGCAGTTCTTC. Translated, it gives CASGTSGGEQFF.

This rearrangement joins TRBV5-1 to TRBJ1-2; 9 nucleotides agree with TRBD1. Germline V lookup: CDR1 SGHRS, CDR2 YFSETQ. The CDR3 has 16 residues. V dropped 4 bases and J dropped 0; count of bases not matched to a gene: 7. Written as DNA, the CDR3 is TGCGCCAGCAGCCCGGGACAGGGCCCAGCTAACTATGGCTACACCTTC. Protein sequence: CASSPGQGPANYGYTF. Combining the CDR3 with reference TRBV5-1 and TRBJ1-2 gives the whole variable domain KAGVTQTPRYLIKTRGQQVTLSCSPISGHRSVSWYQQTPGQGLQFLFEYFSETQRNKGNFPGRFSGRQFSNSRSEMNVSTLELGDSALYLCASSPGQGPANYGYTFGSGTRLTVV.

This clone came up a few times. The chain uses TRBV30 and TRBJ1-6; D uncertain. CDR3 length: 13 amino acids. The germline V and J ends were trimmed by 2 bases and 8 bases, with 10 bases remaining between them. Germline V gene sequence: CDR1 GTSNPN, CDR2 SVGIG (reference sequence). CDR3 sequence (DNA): TGTGCCTGGAGTCCTGGACTGGATTCACCCCTCCACTTT. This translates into CAWSPGLDSPLHF.

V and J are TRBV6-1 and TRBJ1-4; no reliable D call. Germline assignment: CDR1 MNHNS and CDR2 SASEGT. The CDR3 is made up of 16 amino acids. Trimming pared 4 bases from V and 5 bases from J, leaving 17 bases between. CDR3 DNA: TGTGCCAGCAGTGGGCGAGGGAGTGTGAACAATGAAAAACTGTTTTTT. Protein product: CASSGRGSVNNEKLFF.

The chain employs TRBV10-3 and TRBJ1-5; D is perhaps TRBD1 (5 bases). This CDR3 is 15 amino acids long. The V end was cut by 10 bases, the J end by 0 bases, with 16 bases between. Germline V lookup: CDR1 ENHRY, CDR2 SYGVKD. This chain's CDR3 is CATHSGGGSNQPQHF. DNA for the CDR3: TGTGCCACTCATTCGGGGGGGGGTAGCAATCAGCCCCAGCATTTT.

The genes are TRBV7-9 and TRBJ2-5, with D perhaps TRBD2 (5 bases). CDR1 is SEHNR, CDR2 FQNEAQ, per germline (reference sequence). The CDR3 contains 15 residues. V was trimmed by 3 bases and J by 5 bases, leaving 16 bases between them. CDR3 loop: CASSFEDRESETQYF. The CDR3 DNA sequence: TGTGCCAGCAGCTTCGAAGACCGGGAATCGGAGACCCAGTACTTC.

CDR3 residues: CASSPSAGGNQPQHF. In nucleotides, the CDR3 is TGTGCCAGCAGCCCATCGGCAGGGGGCAATCAGCCCCAGCATTTT. V usage is TRBV6-4 and J usage is TRBJ1-5; maybe TRBD1 (6 bases). Germline values: CDR1 MRHNA, CDR2 SNTAGT. The CDR3 contains 15 residues. V dropped 6 bases and J dropped 2 bases, with 14 bases sitting between them.

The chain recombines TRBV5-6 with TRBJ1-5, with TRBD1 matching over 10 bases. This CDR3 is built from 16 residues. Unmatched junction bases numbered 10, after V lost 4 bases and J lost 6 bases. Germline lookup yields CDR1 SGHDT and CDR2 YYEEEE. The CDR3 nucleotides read TGTGCCAGCAGCCGCCGTAGGACAGGGGGTTTTCAGCCCCAGCATTTT. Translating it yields CASSRRRTGGFQPQHF.